The source of this T cell receptor beta chain is a study of T cell responses to AZD1222 COVID-19 vaccine. Points from the study as a whole: Among spike-specific TCRs, nearly half reportedly target unmutated variant regions. Repertoire sampling was restricted to post-peak T cell response timepoints. Spike-specific TCRs gained breadth and depth after people received two AZD1222 doses.

The table came from immunoSEQ multiplex PCR; TCRdb's copy has only in-frame clones and leaves some out. The table lists 200,000 or so clones, 93% of them singletons. As to this clone: What it binds is not known.

Combined were second doses at about 4 or about 12 weeks. From germline, CDR1 is LNHDA and CDR2 SQIVND (reference sequence). V was pared by 5 bases and J by 0 bases, with 10 bases between. This CDR3 is built from 14 residues. The rearrangement links TRBV19 to TRBJ1-1; maybe TRBD1 (5 bases). The source of this sequence is an adult who received the AZD1222 COVID-19 vaccine. Sequencing used peripheral blood, obtained 28 days after the second AZD1222 dose. The CDR3 DNA sequence: TGTGCCAGTAGTCAAACAGGCATGAACACTGAAGCTTTCTTT. This encodes CASSQTGMNTEAFF. The full variable domain, completed using reference TRBV19 and TRBJ1-1, is DGGITQSPKYLFRKEGQNVTLSCEQNLNHDAMYWYRQDPGQGLRLIYYSQIVNDFQKGDIAEGYSVSREKKESFPLTVTSAQKNPTAFYLCASSQTGMNTEAFFGQGTRLTVV.